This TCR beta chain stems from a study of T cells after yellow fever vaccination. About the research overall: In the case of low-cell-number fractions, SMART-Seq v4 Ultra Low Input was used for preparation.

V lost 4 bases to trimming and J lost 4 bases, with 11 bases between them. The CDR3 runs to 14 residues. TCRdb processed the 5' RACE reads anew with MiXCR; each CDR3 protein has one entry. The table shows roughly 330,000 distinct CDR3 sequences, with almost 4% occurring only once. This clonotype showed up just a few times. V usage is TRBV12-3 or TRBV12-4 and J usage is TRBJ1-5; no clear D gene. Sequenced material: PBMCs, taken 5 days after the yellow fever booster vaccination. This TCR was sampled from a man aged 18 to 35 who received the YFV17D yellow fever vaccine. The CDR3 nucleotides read TGTGCCAGCAGTTCCCCGGGGTCGAATCAGCCCCAGCATTTT. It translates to CASSSPGSNQPQHF.